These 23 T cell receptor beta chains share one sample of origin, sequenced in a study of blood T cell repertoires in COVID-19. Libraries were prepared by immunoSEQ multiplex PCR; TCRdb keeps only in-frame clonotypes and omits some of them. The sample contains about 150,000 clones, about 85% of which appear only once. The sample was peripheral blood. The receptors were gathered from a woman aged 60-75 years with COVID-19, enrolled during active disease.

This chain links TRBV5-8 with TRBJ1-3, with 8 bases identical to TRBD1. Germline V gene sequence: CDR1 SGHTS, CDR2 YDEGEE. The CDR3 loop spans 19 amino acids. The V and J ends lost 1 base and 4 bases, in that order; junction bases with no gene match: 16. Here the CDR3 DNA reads TGTGCCAGCAGCTTGATTGTGGGGACAGGTACTCGATCCGGAAACACCATATATTTT. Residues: CASSLIVGTGTRSGNTIYF. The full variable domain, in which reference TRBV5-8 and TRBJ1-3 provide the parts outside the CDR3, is EAGVTQSPTHLIKTRGQQATLRCSPISGHTSVYWYQQALGLGLQFLLWYDEGEERNRGNFPPRFSGRQFPNYSSELNVNALELEDSALYLCASSLIVGTGTRSGNTIYFGEGSWLTVV.

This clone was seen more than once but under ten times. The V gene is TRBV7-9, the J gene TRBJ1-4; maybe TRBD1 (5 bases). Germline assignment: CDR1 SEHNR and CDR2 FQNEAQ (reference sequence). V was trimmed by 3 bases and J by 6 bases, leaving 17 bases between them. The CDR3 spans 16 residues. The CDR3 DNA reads TGTGCCAGCAGCTTCGCTTTGCAGGGATGGGATGAAAAACTGTTTTTT. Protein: CASSFALQGWDEKLFF.

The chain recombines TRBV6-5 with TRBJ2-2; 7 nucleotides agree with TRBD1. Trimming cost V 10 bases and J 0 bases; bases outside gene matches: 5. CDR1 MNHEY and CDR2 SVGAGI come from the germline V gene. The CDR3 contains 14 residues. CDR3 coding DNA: TGTGCCATTTCCGGGACAGCGAACACCGGGGAGCTGTTTTTT. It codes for CAISGTANTGELFF.

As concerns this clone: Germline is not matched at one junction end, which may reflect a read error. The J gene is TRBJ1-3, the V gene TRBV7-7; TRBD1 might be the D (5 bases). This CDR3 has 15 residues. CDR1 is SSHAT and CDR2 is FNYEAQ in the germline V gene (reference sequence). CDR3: CASSLSAGLMDTIYF. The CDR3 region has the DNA TGTGCTAGCAGCTTATCGGCAGGGTTAATGGACACCATATATTTT.

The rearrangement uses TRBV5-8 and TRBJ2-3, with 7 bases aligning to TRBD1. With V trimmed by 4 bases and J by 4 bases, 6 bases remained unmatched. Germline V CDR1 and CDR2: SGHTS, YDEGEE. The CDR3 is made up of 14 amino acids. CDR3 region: CASSLTGTADTQYF. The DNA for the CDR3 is TGTGCCAGCAGCCTGACAGGGACGGCAGATACGCAGTATTTT. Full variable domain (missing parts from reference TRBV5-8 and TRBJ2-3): EAGVTQSPTHLIKTRGQQATLRCSPISGHTSVYWYQQALGLGLQFLLWYDEGEERNRGNFPPRFSGRQFPNYSSELNVNALELEDSALYLCASSLTGTADTQYFGPGTRLTVL.

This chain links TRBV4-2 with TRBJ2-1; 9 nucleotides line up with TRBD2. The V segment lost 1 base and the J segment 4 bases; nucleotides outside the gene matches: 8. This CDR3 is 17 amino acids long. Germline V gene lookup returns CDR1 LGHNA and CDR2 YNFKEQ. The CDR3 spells CASSQGVATSGYNEQFF. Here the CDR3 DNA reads TGTGCCAGCAGCCAAGGGGTTGCGACTAGCGGTTACAATGAGCAGTTCTTC.

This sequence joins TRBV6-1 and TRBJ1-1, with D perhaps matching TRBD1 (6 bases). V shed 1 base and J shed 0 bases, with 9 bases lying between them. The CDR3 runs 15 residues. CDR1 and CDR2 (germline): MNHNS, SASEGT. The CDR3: CASSEVYRVNTEAFF. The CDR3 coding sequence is TGTGCCAGCAGTGAAGTTTACAGGGTGAACACTGAAGCTTTCTTT.

The CDR3 protein is CASKDGGLEAFF. In DNA, the CDR3 is TGCGCCAGCAAGGACGGGGGTCTTGAAGCTTTCTTT. V is TRBV10-2 and J is TRBJ1-1; D perhaps matches TRBD1 (5 bases). V was clipped by 7 bases and J by 7 bases, with 13 bases between them. The CDR3 is 12 residues long. The germline V gene encodes CDR1 WSHSY and CDR2 SAAADI.

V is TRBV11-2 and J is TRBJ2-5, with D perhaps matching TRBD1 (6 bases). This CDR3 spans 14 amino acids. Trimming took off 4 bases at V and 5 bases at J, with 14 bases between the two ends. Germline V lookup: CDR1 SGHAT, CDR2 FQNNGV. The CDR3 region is CASSSQGRGETQYF. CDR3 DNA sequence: TGTGCCAGCAGCTCACAGGGTAGGGGGGAGACCCAGTACTTC. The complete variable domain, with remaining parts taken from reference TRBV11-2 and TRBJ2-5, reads EAGVAQSPRYKIIEKRQSVAFWCNPISGHATLYWYQQILGQGPKLLIQFQNNGVVDDSQLPKDRFSAERLKGVDSTLKIQPAKLEDSAVYLCASSSQGRGETQYFGPGTRLLVL.

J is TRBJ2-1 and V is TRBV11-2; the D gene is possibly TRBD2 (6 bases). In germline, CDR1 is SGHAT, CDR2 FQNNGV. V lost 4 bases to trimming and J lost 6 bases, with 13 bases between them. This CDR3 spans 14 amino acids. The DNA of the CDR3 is TGTGCCAGCAGCTCCACCCTGGGGGGCAATGAGCAGTTCTTC. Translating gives CASSSTLGGNEQFF.

The CDR3, as DNA: TGTGCCAGCGGCACAGGGTTTTTCACTGAAGCTTTCTTT. It yields the protein CASGTGFFTEAFF. The chain has TRBV2 and TRBJ1-1; tentative D call: TRBD1 (6 bases). Germline CDR1 is SNHLY and CDR2 is FYNNEI. Trimming shortened V by 8 bases and J by 4 bases, and 14 bases separated the two germline ends. The CDR3 totals 13 residues.

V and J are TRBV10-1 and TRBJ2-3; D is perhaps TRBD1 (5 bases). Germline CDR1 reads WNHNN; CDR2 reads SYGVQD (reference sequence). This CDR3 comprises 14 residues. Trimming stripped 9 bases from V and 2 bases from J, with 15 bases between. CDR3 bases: TGCGCCAGTTCCTCCAGGGCTATCACAGATACGCAGTATTTT. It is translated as CASSSRAITDTQYF.

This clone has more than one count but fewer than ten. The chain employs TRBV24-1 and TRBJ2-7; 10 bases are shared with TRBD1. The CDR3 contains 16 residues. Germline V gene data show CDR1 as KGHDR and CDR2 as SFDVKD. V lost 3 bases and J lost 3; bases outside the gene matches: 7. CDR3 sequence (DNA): TGTGCCACCAGTGATAGGGACAGGGGTAGAATCTACGAGCAGTACGTC. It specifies CATSDRDRGRIYEQYV.

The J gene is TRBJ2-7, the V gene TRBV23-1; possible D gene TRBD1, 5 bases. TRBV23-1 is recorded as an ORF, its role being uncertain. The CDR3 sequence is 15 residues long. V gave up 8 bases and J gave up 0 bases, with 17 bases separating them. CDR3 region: CASPQGAPVSYEQYV. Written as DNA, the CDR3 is TGCGCCAGCCCTCAGGGCGCTCCCGTCTCCTACGAGCAGTACGTC.

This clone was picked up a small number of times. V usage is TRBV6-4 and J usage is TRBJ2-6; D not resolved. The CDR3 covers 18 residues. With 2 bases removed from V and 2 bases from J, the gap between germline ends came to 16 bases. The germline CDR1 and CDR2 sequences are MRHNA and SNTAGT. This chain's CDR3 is CASSDEPAQATGANVLTF. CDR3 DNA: TGTGCCAGCAGTGACGAGCCCGCCCAGGCTACTGGGGCCAACGTCCTGACTTTC.

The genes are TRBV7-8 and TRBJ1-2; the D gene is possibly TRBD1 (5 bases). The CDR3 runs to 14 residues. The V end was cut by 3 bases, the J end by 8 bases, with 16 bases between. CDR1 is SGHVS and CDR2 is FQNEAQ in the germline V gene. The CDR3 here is CASSLGARGKGYTF. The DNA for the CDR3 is TGTGCCAGCAGCTTGGGAGCTCGGGGGAAGGGCTACACCTTC.

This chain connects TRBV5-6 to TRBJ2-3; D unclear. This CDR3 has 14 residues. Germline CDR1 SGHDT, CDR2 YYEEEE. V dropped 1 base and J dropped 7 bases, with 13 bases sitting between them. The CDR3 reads CASSLNILRHTQYF. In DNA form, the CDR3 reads TGTGCCAGCAGCTTGAACATTTTGCGGCATACGCAGTATTTT.

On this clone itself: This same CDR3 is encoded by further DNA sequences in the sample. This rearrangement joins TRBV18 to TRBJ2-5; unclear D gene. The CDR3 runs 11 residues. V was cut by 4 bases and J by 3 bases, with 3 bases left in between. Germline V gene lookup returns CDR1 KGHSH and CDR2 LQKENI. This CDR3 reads CASSLKETQYF. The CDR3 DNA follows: TGTGCCAGCTCACTAAAAGAGACCCAGTACTTC.

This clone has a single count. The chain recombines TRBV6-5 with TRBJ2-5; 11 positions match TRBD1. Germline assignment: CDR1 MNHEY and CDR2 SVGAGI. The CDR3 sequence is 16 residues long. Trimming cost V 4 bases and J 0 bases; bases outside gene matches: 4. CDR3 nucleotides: TGTGCCAGCAGTTCCGGGGACAGGGGGTACCAAGAGACCCAGTACTTC. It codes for CASSSGDRGYQETQYF.

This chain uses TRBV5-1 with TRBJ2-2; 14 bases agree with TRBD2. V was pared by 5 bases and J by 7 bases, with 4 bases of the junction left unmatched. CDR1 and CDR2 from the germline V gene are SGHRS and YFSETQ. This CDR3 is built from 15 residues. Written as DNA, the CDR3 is TGCGCCAGCAGGGGGACTAGCGGGAGCATCGGGGAGCTGTTTTTT. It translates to CASRGTSGSIGELFF. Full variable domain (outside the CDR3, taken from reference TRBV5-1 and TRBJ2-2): KAGVTQTPRYLIKTRGQQVTLSCSPISGHRSVSWYQQTPGQGLQFLFEYFSETQRNKGNFPGRFSGRQFSNSRSEMNVSTLELGDSALYLCASRGTSGSIGELFFGEGSRLTVL.

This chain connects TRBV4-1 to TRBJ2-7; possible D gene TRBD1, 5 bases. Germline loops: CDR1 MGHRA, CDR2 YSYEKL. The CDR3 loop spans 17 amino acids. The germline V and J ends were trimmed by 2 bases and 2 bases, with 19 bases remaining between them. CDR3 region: CASSQNNWGIGAYEQYV. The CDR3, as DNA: TGCGCCAGCAGCCAAAATAATTGGGGCATCGGCGCCTACGAGCAGTACGTC.

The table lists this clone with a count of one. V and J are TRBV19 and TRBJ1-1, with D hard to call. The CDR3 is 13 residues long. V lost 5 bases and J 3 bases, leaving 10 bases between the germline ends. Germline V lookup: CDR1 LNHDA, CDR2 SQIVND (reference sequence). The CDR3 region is CASSLRFYTEAFF. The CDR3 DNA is TGTGCCAGTAGTCTCAGATTTTACACTGAAGCTTTCTTT.

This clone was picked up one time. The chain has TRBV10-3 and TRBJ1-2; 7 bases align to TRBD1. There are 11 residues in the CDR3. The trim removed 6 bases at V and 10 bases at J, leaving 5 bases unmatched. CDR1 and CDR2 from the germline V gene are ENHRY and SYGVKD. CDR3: CAISRDRAYTF. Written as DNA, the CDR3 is TGTGCCATCAGCCGGGACAGAGCCTACACCTTC.